Listed here are 8 T cell receptor beta chains from one sample, sequenced in a study of T cell responses to AZD1222 COVID-19 vaccine. The method was immunoSEQ multiplex PCR; TCRdb's version includes in-frame clones alone and lacks a portion of them. This sample has 70,000 to 90,000 clones, with 80% to 90% found just once. The sample in question was peripheral blood, obtained 28 days after the second AZD1222 dose. These receptors came from an adult who received the AZD1222 COVID-19 vaccine.

The rearrangement joins TRBV14 to TRBJ1-2; D is unresolved. This CDR3 spans 15 amino acids. V was pared by 0 bases and J by 5 bases, with 13 bases between. The germline V gene has CDR1 SGHDN and CDR2 FVKESK. The CDR3 DNA reads TGTGCCAGCAGCCAAGAAGCGAACACCCGTTATGGCTACACCTTC. This gives the protein CASSQEANTRYGYTF.

The chain is built from TRBV7-9 and TRBJ1-1, with unresolved D. Germline CDR1 reads SEHNR; CDR2 reads FQNEAQ (reference sequence). Trimming took 5 bases from V and 7 from J, leaving 14 bases between them. The CDR3 runs 13 residues. The CDR3, as DNA: TGTGCCAGCAGCCCAGGTGAGGTGAGTGAAGCTTTCTTT. It encodes CASSPGEVSEAFF.

V usage is TRBV12-3 or TRBV12-4 and J usage is TRBJ1-2; D ambiguous. The CDR3 contains 11 residues. Trimming removed 8 bases from V and 3 bases from J, with 7 bases in between. CDR3 sequence: CASVGYYGYTF. The DNA of the CDR3 is TGTGCCAGCGTCGGGTACTATGGCTACACCTTC.

The rearrangement uses TRBV19 and TRBJ1-5, with TRBD1 matching over 10 bases. J lost 3 bases, V lost 4 bases, and 3 bases had no gene match. Germline V gives CDR1 LNHDA, CDR2 SQIVND (reference sequence). The CDR3 covers 15 residues. DNA for the CDR3: TGTGCCAGTAGTACGACAGGGGGCTCCAATCAGCCCCAGCATTTT. It encodes CASSTTGGSNQPQHF. Complete variable domain (other parts from reference TRBV19 and TRBJ1-5): DGGITQSPKYLFRKEGQNVTLSCEQNLNHDAMYWYRQDPGQGLRLIYYSQIVNDFQKGDIAEGYSVSREKKESFPLTVTSAQKNPTAFYLCASSTTGGSNQPQHFGDGTRLSIL.

The chain recombines TRBV6-1 with TRBJ2-5; D is unclear. V lost 1 base, J lost 6 bases, and 6 bases lay in between. This CDR3 comprises 12 residues. CDR1 is MNHNS and CDR2 is SASEGT in the germline V gene. CDR3 nucleotide sequence: TGTGCCAGCAGTGAAGATGGAAAGACCCAGTACTTC. Protein: CASSEDGKTQYF.

J is TRBJ1-5 and V is TRBV19; 9 bases are a match to TRBD1. Germline trimming cut 3 bases from V and 2 bases from J; bases unmatched to any gene: 2. There are 15 residues in the CDR3. Germline V lookup: CDR1 LNHDA, CDR2 SQIVND (reference sequence). The CDR3 coding sequence is TGTGCCAGTAGTATTGACAGGGGGGGCAATCAGCCCCAGCATTTT. It translates to CASSIDRGGNQPQHF.

As concerns this clone: Germline is not matched at one junction end, which may reflect a read error. Different DNA sequences within this sample yield the same CDR3. V gene TRBV7-2 combines with J gene TRBJ2-5; tentatively, D is TRBD2 (5 bases). The CDR3 is 12 amino acids. Germline CDR1 reads SGHTA; CDR2 reads FQGNSA. CDR3 region: CASSLARETQYF. In nucleotides, the CDR3 is TGTGCCAGCAGCCTAGCTAGAGAGACCCAGTACTTC.

This sequence joins TRBV10-3 and TRBJ1-3; D might be TRBD1 (5 bases). The CDR3 is 14 residues long. In germline, CDR1 is ENHRY, CDR2 SYGVKD. V was trimmed by 5 bases and J by 4 bases, leaving 12 bases between them. CDR3 DNA sequence: TGTGCCATCAGTACCCGGGACTCGGGAAACACCATATATTTT. Amino acid sequence: CAISTRDSGNTIYF.